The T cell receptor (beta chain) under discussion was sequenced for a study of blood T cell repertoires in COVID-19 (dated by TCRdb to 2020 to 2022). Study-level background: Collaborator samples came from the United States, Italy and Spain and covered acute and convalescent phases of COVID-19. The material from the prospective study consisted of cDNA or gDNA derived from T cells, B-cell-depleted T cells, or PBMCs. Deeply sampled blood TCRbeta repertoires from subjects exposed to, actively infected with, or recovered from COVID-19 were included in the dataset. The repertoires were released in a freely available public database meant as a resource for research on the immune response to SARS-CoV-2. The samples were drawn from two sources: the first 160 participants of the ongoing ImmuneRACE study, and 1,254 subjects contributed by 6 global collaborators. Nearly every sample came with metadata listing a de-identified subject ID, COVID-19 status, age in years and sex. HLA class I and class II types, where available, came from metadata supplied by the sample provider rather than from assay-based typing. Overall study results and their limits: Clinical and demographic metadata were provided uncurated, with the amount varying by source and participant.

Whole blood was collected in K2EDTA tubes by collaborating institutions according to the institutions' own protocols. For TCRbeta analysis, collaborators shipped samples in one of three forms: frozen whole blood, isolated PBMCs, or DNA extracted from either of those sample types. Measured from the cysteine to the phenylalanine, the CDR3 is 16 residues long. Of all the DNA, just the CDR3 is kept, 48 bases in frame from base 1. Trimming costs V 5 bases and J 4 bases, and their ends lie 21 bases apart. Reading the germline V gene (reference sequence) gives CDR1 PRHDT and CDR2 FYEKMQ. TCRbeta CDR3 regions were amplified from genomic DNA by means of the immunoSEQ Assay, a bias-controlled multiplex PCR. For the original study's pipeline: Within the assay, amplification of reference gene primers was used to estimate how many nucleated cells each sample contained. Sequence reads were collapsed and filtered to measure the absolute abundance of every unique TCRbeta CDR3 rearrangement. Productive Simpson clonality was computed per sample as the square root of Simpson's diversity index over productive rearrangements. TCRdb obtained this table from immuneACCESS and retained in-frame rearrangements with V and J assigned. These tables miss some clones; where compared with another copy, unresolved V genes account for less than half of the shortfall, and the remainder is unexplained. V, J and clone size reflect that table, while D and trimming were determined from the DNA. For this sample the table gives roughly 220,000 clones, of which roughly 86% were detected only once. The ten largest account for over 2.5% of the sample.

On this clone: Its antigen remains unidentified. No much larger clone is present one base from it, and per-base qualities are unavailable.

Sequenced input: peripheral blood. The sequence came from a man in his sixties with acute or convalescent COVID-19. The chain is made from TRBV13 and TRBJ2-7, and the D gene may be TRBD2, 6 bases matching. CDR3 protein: CASSAEGLGLGYEQYF. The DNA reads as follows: TGTGCCAGCAGCGCAGAAGGGTTGGGACTTGGATACGAGCAGTACTTC.